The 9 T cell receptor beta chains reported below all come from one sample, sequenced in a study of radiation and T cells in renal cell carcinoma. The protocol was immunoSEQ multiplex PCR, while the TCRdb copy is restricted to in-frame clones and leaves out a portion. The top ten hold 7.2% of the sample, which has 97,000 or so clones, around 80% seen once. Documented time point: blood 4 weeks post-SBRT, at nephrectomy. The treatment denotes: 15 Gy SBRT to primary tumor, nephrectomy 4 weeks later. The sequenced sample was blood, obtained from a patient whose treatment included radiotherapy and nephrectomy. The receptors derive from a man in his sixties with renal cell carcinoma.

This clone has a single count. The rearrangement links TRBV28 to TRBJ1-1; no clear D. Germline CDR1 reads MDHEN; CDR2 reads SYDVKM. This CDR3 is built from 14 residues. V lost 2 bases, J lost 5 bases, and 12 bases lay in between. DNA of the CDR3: TGTGCCAGCAGTTTAATCCCGCTGGAGACTGAAGCTTTCTTT. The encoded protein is CASSLIPLETEAFF.

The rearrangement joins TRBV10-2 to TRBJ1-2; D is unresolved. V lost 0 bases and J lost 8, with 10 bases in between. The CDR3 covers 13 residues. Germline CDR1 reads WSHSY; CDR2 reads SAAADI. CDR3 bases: TGCGCCAGCAGTGAGTCGATTTGGAACGGCTACACCTTC. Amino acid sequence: CASSESIWNGYTF.

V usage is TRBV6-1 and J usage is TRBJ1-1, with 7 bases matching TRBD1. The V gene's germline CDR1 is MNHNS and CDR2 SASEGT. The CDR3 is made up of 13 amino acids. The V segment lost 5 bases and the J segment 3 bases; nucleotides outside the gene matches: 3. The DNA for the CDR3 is TGTGCCAGCAGTACAACAGGGGACACTGAAGCTTTCTTT. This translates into CASSTTGDTEAFF.

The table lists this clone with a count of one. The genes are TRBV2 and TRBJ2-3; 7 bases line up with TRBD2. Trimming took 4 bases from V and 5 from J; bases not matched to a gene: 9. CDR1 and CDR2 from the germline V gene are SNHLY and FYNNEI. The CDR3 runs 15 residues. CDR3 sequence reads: CASSVGAGAVDTQYF. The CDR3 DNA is TGTGCCAGCAGTGTTGGGGCGGGAGCGGTAGATACGCAGTATTTT.

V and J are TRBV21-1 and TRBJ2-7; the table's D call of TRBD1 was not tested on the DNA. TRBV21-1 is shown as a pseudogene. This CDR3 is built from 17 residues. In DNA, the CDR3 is TGTGCCAGCCCCCGACAGGGAAGGGCTAGCGAGTCCTACGAGCAGTACTTC. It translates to CASPRQGRASESYEQYF.

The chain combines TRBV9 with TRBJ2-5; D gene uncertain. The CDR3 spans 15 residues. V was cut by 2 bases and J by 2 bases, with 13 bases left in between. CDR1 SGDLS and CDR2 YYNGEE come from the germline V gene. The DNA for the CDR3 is TGTGCCAGCAGCGTCCGACTGAGTGAGCAAGAGACCCAGTACTTC. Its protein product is CASSVRLSEQETQYF.

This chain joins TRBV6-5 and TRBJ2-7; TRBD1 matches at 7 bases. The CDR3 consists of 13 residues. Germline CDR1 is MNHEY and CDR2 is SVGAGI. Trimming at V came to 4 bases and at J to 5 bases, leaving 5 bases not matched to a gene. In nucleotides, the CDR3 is TGTGCCAGCAGTTTCAGACAGGGCAACGAGCAGTACTTC. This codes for CASSFRQGNEQYF.

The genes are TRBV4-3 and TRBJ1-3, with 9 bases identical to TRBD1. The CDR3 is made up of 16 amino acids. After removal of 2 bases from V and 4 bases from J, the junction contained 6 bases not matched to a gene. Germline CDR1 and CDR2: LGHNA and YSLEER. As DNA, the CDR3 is TGCGCCAGCAGCCAAACGGGACAGGGAAGCGGAAACACCATATATTTT. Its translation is CASSQTGQGSGNTIYF.

CDR3 protein: CASSFPGLDTGELFF. DNA of the CDR3: TGCGCCAGCAGCTTTCCGGGACTAGACACCGGGGAGCTGTTTTTT. V usage is TRBV5-1 and J usage is TRBJ2-2, with 8 bases that match TRBD2. CDR1 and CDR2 (germline): SGHRS, YFSETQ. The CDR3 has 15 residues. Losses at the gene ends were 2 bases for V and 3 bases for J; bases not matched to a gene: 3.